What follows are 28 T cell receptor beta chains derived from one specimen sequenced in a study of blood T cell repertoires in COVID-19. Clones were read by immunoSEQ multiplex PCR, and TCRdb kept only the in-frame ones, dropping some. Here the sample spans about 43,000 clones, 87% being singletons. The sequenced sample consisted of peripheral blood. These receptors were obtained from a man between 60 and 75 years old with active COVID-19.

This clone was seen just once. CDR3 bases: TGTGCCAGCAGTTACTCGAGCGGGGGGCTCTCCTACGAGCAGTACTTC. It is translated as CASSYSSGGLSYEQYF. V and J are TRBV6-5 and TRBJ2-7, with 9 nucleotides matching TRBD2. The germline V gene encodes CDR1 MNHEY and CDR2 SVGAGI. V lost 0 bases to trimming and J lost 0 bases; unmatched junction nucleotides: 3. The CDR3 is made up of 16 amino acids.

The rearrangement links TRBV2 to TRBJ2-6, with 8 positions matching TRBD2. Germline CDR1 is SNHLY and CDR2 is FYNNEI. The CDR3 has 15 amino acids. V trimming: 5 bases; J trimming: 3 bases; junction bases outside the gene matches: 3. CDR3 region: CASSREGVGANVLTF. CDR3 coding DNA: TGTGCCAGCAGTCGGGAGGGGGTTGGGGCCAACGTCCTGACTTTC.

This chain uses TRBV6-1 with TRBJ1-4, with D perhaps matching TRBD1 (5 bases). The germline gives CDR1 MNHNS, CDR2 SASEGT. V lost 0 bases to trimming and J lost 6 bases, with 8 bases between them. The CDR3 consists of 14 residues. CDR3 sequence reads: CASSEAGGDEKLFF. CDR3 in DNA: TGTGCCAGCAGTGAAGCAGGAGGGGATGAAAAACTGTTTTTT.

This clone was seen a single time. The CDR3 sequence: CASSPGQGLNTGELFF. CDR3 nucleotides: TGTGCCAGCAGCCCTGGACAGGGCCTGAACACCGGGGAGCTGTTTTTT. This chain links TRBV5-4 with TRBJ2-2; 8 bases match TRBD1. The germline CDR1 and CDR2 sequences are SGHNT and YYREEE (reference sequence). V shed 4 bases and J 1 base; nucleotides not matched to a gene: 6. This CDR3 has 16 residues.

The rearrangement uses TRBV19 and TRBJ1-1, with D unclear. The CDR3 sequence is 13 residues long. CDR1 and CDR2 (germline): LNHDA, SQIVND (reference sequence). V gave up 7 bases and J gave up 1 base, with 10 bases separating them. This chain's CDR3 is CASTQLQNTEAFF. In nucleotides, the CDR3 is TGTGCCAGTACTCAGTTACAGAACACTGAAGCTTTCTTT.

The chain couples TRBV20-1 to TRBJ2-5; a possible D gene is TRBD2 (5 bases). Germline CDR1 is DFQATT and CDR2 is SNEGSKA (reference sequence). The CDR3 runs to 14 residues. V lost 3 bases to trimming and J lost 0 bases, with 11 bases between them. This chain's CDR3 is CSASTGSYQETQYF. CDR3 sequence (DNA): TGCAGTGCTAGTACGGGAAGTTACCAAGAGACCCAGTACTTC.

The chain has TRBV19 and TRBJ1-3; no clear D gene. Germline values: CDR1 LNHDA, CDR2 SQIVND (reference sequence). Between the trimmed V and J ends, which lost 4 bases and 0 bases, there was a span of 7 bases. The CDR3 has 14 amino acids. DNA of the CDR3: TGTGCCAGTAGTACGCCACTCTCTGGAAACACCATATATTTT. Translation gives CASSTPLSGNTIYF.

V is TRBV7-2 and J is TRBJ1-6; D not certain. Trimming cost V 5 bases and J 7 bases, with 6 bases left between them. Germline V lookup: CDR1 SGHTA, CDR2 FQGNSA. The CDR3 is 12 amino acids. The CDR3 DNA reads as TGTGCCAGCAGCCCCGTAAATTCACCCCTCCACTTT. This encodes CASSPVNSPLHF. The full variable domain, with the rest looked up from reference TRBV7-2 and TRBJ1-6, is GAGVSQSPSNKVTEKGKDVELRCDPISGHTALYWYRQSLGQGLEFLIYFQGNSAPDKSGLPSDRFSAERTGGSVSTLTIQRTQQEDSAVYLCASSPVNSPLHFGNGTRLTVT.

The rearrangement links TRBV30 to TRBJ2-7; 9 nucleotides align to TRBD1. This CDR3 has 13 amino acids. After removal of 3 bases from V and 3 bases from J, the junction contained 3 bases not matched to a gene. In germline, CDR1 is GTSNPN, CDR2 SVGIG (reference sequence). The CDR3 bases are TGTGCCTGGAGCCCGGGACAGGGCTACGAGCAGTACTTC. This gives the protein CAWSPGQGYEQYF.

In its sample, this clone was seen once. The chain combines TRBV29-1 with TRBJ1-1; TRBD1 agrees at 8 bases. CDR1 SQVTM and CDR2 ANQGSEA come from the germline V gene. The CDR3 loop spans 13 amino acids. V dropped 6 bases and J dropped 4; count of bases not matched to a gene: 7. CDR3 in DNA: TGCAGCGTGAGAGGGACAGGCCCCACTGAAGCTTTCTTT. Its translation is CSVRGTGPTEAFF. Together with reference TRBV29-1 and TRBJ1-1, the CDR3 gives the full variable domain: SAVISQKPSRDICQRGTSLTIQCQVDSQVTMMFWYRQQPGQSLTLIATANQGSEATYESGFVIDKFPISRPNLTFSTLTVSNMSPEDSSIYLCSVRGTGPTEAFFGQGTRLTVV.

This clone was seen only a few times. This chain uses TRBV18 with TRBJ2-1, with TRBD2 matching over 10 bases. The V segment lost 1 base and the J segment 10 bases; nucleotides outside the gene matches: 10. Germline assignment: CDR1 KGHSH and CDR2 LQKENI. The CDR3 loop spans 16 amino acids. The DNA for the CDR3 is TGTGCCAGCTCACCACGGGCTCTAGCGGGGGCGGCGGAGCAGTTCTTC. This encodes CASSPRALAGAAEQFF.

The V and J genes are TRBV12-5 and TRBJ2-5, with 14 positions matching TRBD2. Trimming removed 1 base from V and 4 bases from J; junction bases left unmatched: 2. The germline CDR1 and CDR2 sequences are LGHNT and FRNRAP. The CDR3 runs 16 residues. This CDR3 is CASGLGLAGGLETQYF. CDR3 in DNA: TGTGCTAGTGGTTTGGGACTAGCGGGGGGGTTAGAGACCCAGTACTTC.

Concerning this clone: The DNA is omitted, as the CDR3 cannot be located on it reliably, and the CDR3 follows TCRdb's listing. The chain's CDR3 is CASSSMWGGGASEIYF. This chain connects TRBV7-2 to TRBJ2-5; TRBD2, the table's D call, was not compared with the DNA. The length of the CDR3 is 16 amino acids, counting both ends. Looked up from germline, CDR1 is SGHTA and CDR2 is FQGNSA.

This clone was recorded a few times. The V call is TRBV29-1, the J call TRBJ2-1; TRBD2 matches at 8 bases. Trimming took 2 bases from V and 8 from J; bases not matched to a gene: 8. There are 14 residues in the CDR3. Germline-derived CDR1 and CDR2 are SQVTM and ANQGSEA. The CDR3 DNA sequence: TGCAGCGTTGAATACGGGAGGGCCGGGGATGAGCAGTTCTTC. Protein sequence: CSVEYGRAGDEQFF.

This chain connects TRBV3-1 (or the pseudogene TRBV3-2) to TRBJ1-2; TRBD1 is a possible D gene (6 bases). Trimming removed 0 bases at V and 2 bases at J, with 7 bases between. Per the germline V gene, CDR1 is LGHDT and CDR2 is YNNKEL (reference sequence). The CDR3 extends over 14 amino acids. CDR3 DNA: TGTGCCAGCAGCCAAGATGGGGGCAACTATGGCTACACCTTC. Encoded protein: CASSQDGGNYGYTF.

The chain has TRBV19 and TRBJ1-2; D is ambiguous. V lost 6 bases and J lost 0, with 20 bases in between. From germline, CDR1 is LNHDA and CDR2 SQIVND (reference sequence). The CDR3 has 17 residues. This chain's CDR3 is CASSPLAGLTTNYGYTF. In DNA, the CDR3 is TGTGCCAGTAGCCCTTTAGCGGGTCTCACTACTAACTATGGCTACACCTTC. Together with reference TRBV19 and TRBJ1-2, the CDR3 gives the full variable domain: DGGITQSPKYLFRKEGQNVTLSCEQNLNHDAMYWYRQDPGQGLRLIYYSQIVNDFQKGDIAEGYSVSREKKESFPLTVTSAQKNPTAFYLCASSPLAGLTTNYGYTFGSGTRLTVV.

This chain joins TRBV11-3 and TRBJ2-7; perhaps TRBD2 as D (5 bases). The CDR3 is 13 residues long. CDR1 is SGHNT, CDR2 YENEEA, per germline. Trimming pared 1 base from V and 1 base from J, leaving 5 bases between. The CDR3 region has the DNA TGTGCCAGCAGCTTAGGGGAGTCCTACGAGCAGTACTTC. This encodes CASSLGESYEQYF. Full variable domain (remainder filled in from reference TRBV11-3 and TRBJ2-7): EAGVVQSPRYKIIEKKQPVAFWCNPISGHNTLYWYLQNLGQGPELLIRYENEEAVDDSQLPKDRFSAERLKGVDSTLKIQPAELGDSAVYLCASSLGESYEQYFGPGTRLTVT.

This chain connects TRBV6-5 to TRBJ2-7, with a tentative D call TRBD1 (5 bases). V was clipped by 7 bases and J by 5 bases, with 18 bases between them. Germline assignment: CDR1 MNHEY and CDR2 SVGAGI. The CDR3 spans 14 residues. The CDR3 protein is CASTPQAQGDEQYF. The DNA for the CDR3 is TGTGCCAGCACCCCCCAAGCTCAAGGGGACGAGCAGTACTTC.

This chain uses TRBV2 with TRBJ1-3; TRBD1 might be the D (5 bases). V was shortened by 8 bases and J by 1 base, with 9 bases between the two germline ends. From germline, CDR1 is SNHLY and CDR2 FYNNEI. The CDR3 runs 13 residues. The DNA for the CDR3 is TGTGCCAGCGGGGGAGGTTCTGGAAACACCATATATTTT. Translation gives CASGGGSGNTIYF.

This clone was seen more than once but under ten times. CDR3 in amino acids: CASSPGLAGVSTDTQYF. The CDR3 DNA reads as TGTGCCAGCAGCCCCGGACTAGCGGGGGTCTCCACAGATACGCAGTATTTT. This chain uses TRBV7-9 with TRBJ2-3; 13 nucleotides line up with TRBD2. V shed 5 bases and J 2 bases; nucleotides not matched to a gene: 7. The germline CDR1 and CDR2 sequences are SEHNR and FQNEAQ (reference sequence). This CDR3 comprises 17 residues.

The V call is TRBV6-2 or TRBV6-3, the J call TRBJ2-3, with 9 bases aligning to TRBD2. CDR1 is MNHEY, CDR2 SVGEGT, per germline. This CDR3 contains 16 residues. Losses at the gene ends were 0 bases for V and 3 bases for J; bases not matched to a gene: 4. The CDR3 protein is CASSYSASGETDTQYF. For the CDR3, the DNA is TGTGCCAGCAGTTACTCCGCTAGCGGGGAGACAGATACGCAGTATTTT.

The CDR3 is CARSLLVRGYTF. The DNA of the CDR3 is TGTGCCAGAAGCTTGTTGGTGCGTGGCTACACCTTC. This chain links TRBV5-3 with TRBJ1-2; D ambiguous. TRBV5-3 is designated an ORF whose function remains uncertain. The CDR3 spans 12 residues. Trimming shortened V by 1 base and J by 7 bases, and 8 bases separated the two germline ends.

The chain recombines TRBV18 with TRBJ2-6, with 7 bases matching TRBD2. This CDR3 has 16 residues. The V gene end was trimmed by 3 bases and the J gene end by 0 bases; junction bases not matched to a gene: 2. In germline, CDR1 is KGHSH, CDR2 LQKENI. Here the CDR3 reads CASSPGGASGANVLTF. CDR3 sequence (DNA): TGTGCCAGCTCACCGGGAGGGGCCTCTGGGGCCAACGTCCTGACTTTC.

Regarding this clone: Other DNA sequences in the sample encode the same CDR3. CDR3 sequence (DNA): TGTGCCAGCAGACCGACAGGGAATACTGAAGCTTTCTTT. Residues: CASRPTGNTEAFF. The rearrangement uses TRBV12-3 or TRBV12-4 and TRBJ1-1, with TRBD1 matching 7 bases. This CDR3 comprises 13 residues. The ends lost 6 bases at V and 5 bases at J; junction bases unmatched: 6.

The V call is TRBV2, the J call TRBJ2-7; no reliable D call. CDR1 SNHLY and CDR2 FYNNEI come from the germline V gene. Trimming cost V 6 bases and J 3 bases, with 15 bases left between them. The CDR3 contains 14 residues. CDR3 bases: TGTGCCAGCAGACCCAACGTCGGGTACTACGAGCAGTACTTC. Its translation is CASRPNVGYYEQYF. Combining the CDR3 with reference TRBV2 and TRBJ2-7 gives the whole variable domain EPEVTQTPSHQVTQMGQEVILRCVPISNHLYFYWYRQILGQKVEFLVSFYNNEISEKSEIFDDQFSVERPDGSNFTLKIRSTKLEDSAMYFCASRPNVGYYEQYFGPGTRLTVT.

The J gene is TRBJ2-2, the V gene TRBV10-3; TRBD1 is a possible D gene (6 bases). This CDR3 comprises 13 residues. Germline CDR1 is ENHRY and CDR2 is SYGVKD. The V end lost 6 bases, the J end lost 7 bases, and 12 bases lay between the germline ends. CDR3 nucleotide sequence: TGTGCCATCAGGGATCAGGGGTTCGGGGAGCTGTTTTTT. Its protein product is CAIRDQGFGELFF.

J is TRBJ2-2 and V is TRBV10-3; 8 bases match TRBD2. Germline V gene lookup returns CDR1 ENHRY and CDR2 SYGVKD. The CDR3 loop spans 16 amino acids. With 6 bases clipped from V and 4 bases from J, the junction kept 10 bases outside the gene matches. CDR3 sequence reads: CAISGGETGFTGELFF. The CDR3 coding sequence is TGTGCCATCAGCGGGGGGGAAACGGGTTTCACCGGGGAGCTGTTTTTT.

The CDR3 region has the DNA TGTGCCAGCAGTGGAACTAGCGGGCTATACTCCTACAATGAGCAGTTCTTC. This codes for CASSGTSGLYSYNEQFF. The chain links TRBV6-1 to TRBJ2-1, with 9 positions matching TRBD2. Germline CDR1 and CDR2: MNHNS and SASEGT. Losses at the gene ends were 4 bases for V and 0 bases for J; bases not matched to a gene: 7. The CDR3 is 17 residues long.